This T cell receptor (beta chain) was obtained from a study of PD-1 blockade in mismatch repair-deficient tumors. This clone was counted once. The antigen is not known. General observations from the study: After pembrolizumab, tumor-resident clones rose rapidly, then generally contracted before radiologic responses.

The repertoire was sequenced with immunoSEQ multiplex PCR; TCRdb's copy has only in-frame clones and lacks some. Here the sample spans some 130,000 clones, roughly 90% being singletons. The receptor comes from an adult with mismatch repair-deficient cancer. The sequencing here drew on peripheral blood, taken roughly 67 weeks after starting pembrolizumab.

CDR3 bases: TGTGCCAGCAGCCAAGGGGTTGGGAGCTCCTACGAGCAGTACTTC. Amino acids: CASSQGVGSSYEQYF. This chain links TRBV4-2 with TRBJ2-7, with D maybe TRBD2 (5 bases). The CDR3 length is 15 residues. CDR1 and CDR2 (germline): LGHNA, YNFKEQ. Trimming left V 1 base short and J 0 bases short, with 10 bases between.